A selection of T cell receptor beta chains follows, all from one sample in a study of early stage breast cancer tumors. Here immunoSEQ multiplex PCR was the method, and the copy in TCRdb shows in-frame clones only, minus some. The sample holds roughly 30,000 clones; about three fifths are singletons and the top ten take around 8%. Sequenced input: breast tumor tissue. The receptors come from a person aged 45 to 60 with breast cancer. Each CDR3 is given with its conserved first and last residue. The D gene is left open where the match is weak. Where a row states a size, it is once, few, many or the class of an expanded clone; other rows omit it.

>TRBV6-1|TRBJ2-7|TRBD2|-
CATSPVTSGSHEQYF
TGTGCCACCTCCCCCGTGACTAGCGGGAGCCACGAGCAGTACTTC
>TRBV27|TRBJ1-1|-|-
CASSSLTAWNTEAFF
TGTGCCAGCAGTTCCTTGACAGCGTGGAACACTGAAGCTTTCTTT
>TRBV10-3|TRBJ1-2|-|many
CAISELVGAVYGYTF
TGTGCCATCAGTGAGTTGGTGGGCGCCGTCTATGGCTACACCTTC
>TRBV5-6|TRBJ2-7|TRBD2|-
CASSFLAGGYEQYF
TGTGCCAGCAGCTTCCTAGCGGGAGGGTACGAGCAGTACTTC
>TRBV20-1|TRBJ2-7|TRBD1|-
CSAGTGGEQYF
TGCAGTGCTGGAACAGGGGGCGAGCAGTACTTC
>TRBV11-2|TRBJ2-5|TRBD2|-
CASSLDWGLGGTQYF
TGTGCCAGCAGCTTAGATTGGGGACTAGGAGGGACCCAGTACTTC
>TRBV29-1|TRBJ2-1|-|-
CSATGTPDLGQFF
TGCAGCGCAACCGGGACTCCGGATTTAGGGCAGTTCTTC
>TRBV4-1|TRBJ2-4|TRBD1|-
CASSQTLTGGPTLAKNIQYF
TGCGCCAGCAGCCAAACCCTGACAGGGGGCCCCACGCTAGCCAAAAACATTCAGTACTTC
>TRBV7-2|TRBJ2-5|-|-
CASSLGSGTQYF
TGTGCCAGCAGCTTAGGGTCTGGGACCCAGTACTTC
>TRBV6-1|TRBJ1-5|-|few
CASSVQGSRQPQHF
TGTGCCAGCAGTGTTCAGGGTTCTAGACAGCCCCAGCATTTT
>TRBV11-3|TRBJ2-2|-|-
CASSQGYPGELFF
TGTGCCAGCAGCCAAGGGTACCCCGGGGAGCTGTTTTTT
>TRBV29-1|TRBJ1-2|-|-
CSVEDRGQGGGSYTF
TGCAGCGTTGAAGATCGGGGGCAGGGCGGAGGGAGCTACACCTTC
>TRBV6-1|TRBJ2-2|-|few
CASSDRGTNTGELFF
TGTGCCAGCAGTGACAGGGGAACGAACACCGGGGAGCTGTTTTTT
>TRBV19|TRBJ2-1|TRBD2|-
CASSPGTSGSRGEQFF
TGTGCCAGTAGTCCGGGGACTAGCGGGAGTCGGGGTGAGCAGTTCTTC
>TRBV27|TRBJ1-5|-|-
CASSLYGGENQPQHF
TGTGCCAGCAGTTTATACGGGGGGGAAAATCAGCCCCAGCATTTT
>TRBV6-5|TRBJ2-7|-|-
CASRDYEQYF
TGTGCCAGCAGGGATTACGAGCAGTACTTC
>TRBV15|TRBJ2-2|TRBD1|few
CATSNPGQSNTGELFF
TGTGCCACCAGCAACCCGGGACAGTCGAACACCGGGGAGCTGTTTTTT
>TRBV11-2|TRBJ2-7|-|-
CASSLGWAGTYEQYF
TGTGCCAGCAGCTTAGGGTGGGCGGGGACCTACGAGCAGTACTTC
>TRBV7-2|TRBJ2-2|TRBD2|-
CASSPGGVNTGELFF
TGTGCCAGCAGCCCCGGGGGGGTTAACACCGGGGAGCTGTTTTTT
>TRBV7-8|TRBJ2-1|-|few
CASSFRDTYNEQFF
TGTGCCAGCAGCTTCCGGGACACCTACAATGAGCAGTTCTTC
>TRBV6-1|TRBJ1-5|-|many
CASSEFGGSNQPQHF
TGTGCCAGCAGTGAATTTGGAGGGAGCAATCAGCCCCAGCATTTT
>TRBV29-1|TRBJ2-1|-|-
CSVERLARYNEQFF
TGCAGCGTTGAGCGCCTAGCTCGATACAATGAGCAGTTCTTC
>TRBV6-1|TRBJ2-5|-|-
CASSAKSGGQETQYF
TGTGCCAGCAGCGCCAAGTCTGGCGGCCAAGAGACCCAGTACTTC
>TRBV6-5|TRBJ2-7|-|-
CASRGQGGTYEQYF
TGTGCCAGCAGGGGGCAGGGGGGAACCTACGAGCAGTACTTC
>TRBV2|TRBJ2-7|-|-
CASSRTGRGGEQYF
TGTGCCAGCAGCCGGACAGGGAGGGGCGGCGAGCAGTACTTC
>TRBV6-5|TRBJ2-5|-|once
CASSPKETQYF
TGTGCCAGCTCCCCAAAGGAGACCCAGTACTTC
>TRBV4-1|TRBJ2-4|TRBD1|few
CASSPGQGRAKNIQYF
TGCGCCAGCAGCCCGGGACAGGGGAGAGCCAAAAACATTCAGTACTTC
>TRBV5-1|TRBJ2-1|TRBD2|once
CASSPGSGTYNEQFF
TGCGCCAGCAGCCCCGGGAGCGGGACCTACAATGAGCAGTTCTTC
>TRBV18|TRBJ1-2|-|-
CASSPSRREGDYGYTF
TGTGCCAGCTCACCCTCGAGGAGGGAAGGAGACTATGGCTACACCTTC
>TRBV5-1|TRBJ2-1|-|-
CASSLDGGYGSYNEQFF
TGCGCCAGCAGCTTGGACGGCGGTTACGGGAGCTACAATGAGCAGTTCTTC
>TRBV7-2|TRBJ2-1|TRBD2|few
CASSLRTSGSSYNEQFF
TGTGCCAGCAGCTTACGGACTAGCGGGAGCTCTTACAATGAGCAGTTCTTC
>TRBV7-3|TRBJ1-5|-|-
CASSLGVNQPQHF
TGTGCCAGCAGCTTGGGCGTCAATCAGCCCCAGCATTTT
>TRBV5-6|TRBJ2-7|TRBD2|few
CASSLASGEQYF
TGTGCCAGCAGCTTGGCTAGCGGGGAGCAGTACTTC
>TRBV5-1|TRBJ2-3|-|-
CASSLTGAVDTQYF
TGCGCCAGCAGCTTGACGGGGGCGGTTGATACGCAGTATTTT
>TRBV7-9|TRBJ2-1|TRBD1|many
CASSPGTGGGGSYNEQFF
TGTGCCAGCAGTCCCGGGACAGGGGGCGGGGGCTCCTACAATGAGCAGTTCTTC
>TRBV19|TRBJ1-5|-|-
CASSIGGGLGGQPQHF
TGTGCCAGTAGTATAGGGGGAGGGCTGGGGGGTCAGCCCCAGCATTTT
>TRBV6-1|TRBJ1-2|TRBD1|-
CASSAADRVGYTF
TGTGCCAGCAGTGCCGCAGACAGGGTGGGCTACACCTTC
>TRBV4-3|TRBJ1-2|-|-
CASSQDSQGGGGYTF
TGCGCCAGCAGCCAAGATAGCCAGGGAGGGGGGGGCTACACCTTC
>TRBV7-8|TRBJ1-2|TRBD1|few
CASSLATGDYGYTF
TGTGCCAGCAGCTTAGCTACAGGGGACTATGGCTACACCTTC
>TRBV11-1|TRBJ2-3|TRBD2|-
CASSPGLAGTDTQYF
TGTGCCAGCAGCCCGGGACTAGCGGGCACAGATACGCAGTATTTT
>TRBV5-1|TRBJ2-2|TRBD2|-
CASSIGTSGRARTGELFF
TGCGCCAGCAGCATTGGGACTAGCGGGAGGGCCCGTACCGGGGAGCTGTTTTTT
>TRBV6-4|TRBJ2-1|-|few
CASSDGPSPYNEQFF
TGTGCCAGCAGTGACGGGCCCTCGCCTTACAATGAGCAGTTCTTC
>TRBV6-4|TRBJ1-1|-|-
CASSAKGLITEAFF
TGTGCCAGCAGTGCGAAAGGGCTTATAACTGAAGCTTTCTTT
>TRBV10-1|TRBJ1-2|-|few
CASSESKNYGYTF
TGCGCCAGCAGTGAGTCGAAGAACTATGGCTACACCTTC
>TRBV5-5|TRBJ2-1|-|few
CASSLGGENEQFF
TGTGCCAGCAGCTTGGGGGGGGAGAATGAGCAGTTCTTC
>TRBV7-9|TRBJ2-5|TRBD1|-
CASSIPASGTGAETQYF
TGTGCCAGCAGCATCCCCGCCTCCGGGACAGGGGCCGAGACCCAGTACTTC
>TRBV30|TRBJ2-3|-|-
CAWSVRLWTSTDTQYF
TGTGCCTGGAGTGTACGGTTATGGACTAGCACAGATACGCAGTATTTT